This T cell receptor (beta chain) was retrieved from a study of blood T cells in healthy people across ages. Across the whole study: Per two T cells, template switching captured roughly one barcoded beta molecule. Study-level points and caveats: Naive CD4+ cell counts and diversity both ran higher in long-lived than in aged donors. Among T cells, TCR beta diversity per million cells dropped roughly linearly as age rose.

V lost 4 bases and J lost 0, with 9 bases in between. Germline V gene data show CDR1 as SGHTA and CDR2 as FQGNSA. The CDR3 totals 14 residues. Total RNA extraction produced at least 5.5 micrograms (per sample) for the study. Sample-barcoded 5' priming and a J-beta primer mix drove a second PCR of roughly 6 to 12 cycles. TCRdb itself ran the 5' RACE reads through MiXCR, one entry per CDR3 protein. The table shows more than 650,000 distinct CDR3 sequences, with about a fifth occurring only once. Only a few counts were recorded for this clonotype. Its antigen is unknown. The sequenced sample was blood. The J gene is TRBJ2-5, the V gene TRBV7-2, with D maybe TRBD2 (6 bases). This receptor was obtained from a man aged 65 to 79 in good health. CDR3 bases: TGTGCCAGCAGCTCCCGGGGGTACCAAGAGACCCAGTACTTC. It specifies CASSSRGYQETQYF.